This T cell receptor beta chain came from a study of cytomegalovirus exposure and HLA in healthy donors. Comment on this clone: The antigen is undetermined.

Overall study findings and caveats: Presence/absence results assume similar sequencing depth per donor, which may not hold. Later findings reportedly placed an Asian-associated ancestry cluster below the roughly 660-donor mean for N-insertions.

PCR amplification relied on 60 Vbeta primers (plus 13 Jbeta primers). In the authors' methods: Unique TCR beta chains totaled some 78 million in a later count, with 8.5 million to 12 million of them shared. The method was immunoSEQ multiplex PCR; TCRdb's version includes in-frame clones alone and lacks a portion of them. The DNA gave D and trimming, while V, J and clone size come from that table. The sample has about 61,000 clones, 70% to 90% seen once. The CDR3 sequence is 16 residues long. The rearrangement uses TRBV21-1 and TRBJ1-2; the table's D gene call, TRBD1, was not cross checked with the DNA. TRBV21-1 is an annotated pseudogene. The sequenced sample consisted of PBMCs. This sequence originates from a man between 25 and 39 years old in good health and CMV-seropositive. DNA of the CDR3: TGTGCCAGCAGCAAGGTCGGGACAGCTACTAACTATGGCTACACCTTC. Translation: CASSKVGTATNYGYTF.